This T cell receptor beta chain stems from a study of technical replicates of blood from four donors. Clones were read by immunoSEQ multiplex PCR, and TCRdb kept only the in-frame ones, dropping some. The sample records 55,000 to 75,000 clones, about 92% being singletons. V lost 2 bases, J lost 0 bases, and 7 bases lay in between. Germline V gene lookup returns CDR1 SGHNT and CDR2 YYREEE (reference sequence). The CDR3 extends over 14 amino acids. Sequenced input: T cells isolated from PBMCs. The receptor was isolated from a human donor in good health. The chain couples TRBV5-4 to TRBJ2-3; perhaps TRBD2 as D (5 bases). CDR3 DNA sequence: TGTGCCAGCAGCTTACAGCGGAGCACAGATACGCAGTATTTT. This gives the protein CASSLQRSTDTQYF.